This record covers a single T cell receptor beta chain. Its matching antigen is unknown. Having been cultured for 10 days, the cells underwent CD4+ T cell isolation. From March to December 2020, the person had a SARS-CoV-2 infection that was confirmed by PCR. The source of the sample is a study of vaccination effects on CD4 cells after COVID-19. Study overall: Culturing of around 2 million PBMC per well took place with around 9 IU/ml IL-2 and about 9.3 ug/ml peptides. Study results and limitations: Spike-reactive clones in convalescents after vaccination were chiefly newly vaccine-induced.

Trimming removed 5 bases from V and 3 bases from J, with 20 bases in between. The V gene's germline CDR1 is SGHAT and CDR2 FQNNGV. This CDR3 has 16 amino acids. Profiled with immunoSEQ multiplex PCR; TCRdb holds only in-frame clones, not every one. In the table there are 45,000 to 50,000 clones, roughly three quarters of which are singletons. The sample in question was CD4+ T cells from PBMCs cultured without peptide, obtained before COVID-19 vaccination. J is TRBJ2-7 and V is TRBV11-2; possibly TRBD2 for D (6 bases). This TCR was recovered from a human donor who had a prior SARS-CoV-2 infection. The chain's CDR3 is CASSPFSGTFVYEQYF. As DNA, the CDR3 is TGTGCCAGCAGCCCCTTCTCCGGGACTTTTGTCTACGAGCAGTACTTC.